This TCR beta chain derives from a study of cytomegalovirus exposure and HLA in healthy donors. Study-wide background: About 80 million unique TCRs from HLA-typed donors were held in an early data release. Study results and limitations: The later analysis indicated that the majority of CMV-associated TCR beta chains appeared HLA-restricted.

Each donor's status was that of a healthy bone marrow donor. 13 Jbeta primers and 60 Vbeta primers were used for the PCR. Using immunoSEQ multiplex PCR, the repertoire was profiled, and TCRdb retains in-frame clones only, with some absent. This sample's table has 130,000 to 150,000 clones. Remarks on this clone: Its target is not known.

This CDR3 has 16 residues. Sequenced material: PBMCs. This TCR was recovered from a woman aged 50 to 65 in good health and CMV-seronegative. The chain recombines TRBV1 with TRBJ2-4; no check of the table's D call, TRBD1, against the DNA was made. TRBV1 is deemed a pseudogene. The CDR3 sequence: CTSSHLHRGVKNIQYF. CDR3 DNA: TGCACCAGCAGCCATCTCCACAGGGGGGTCAAAAACATTCAGTACTTC.